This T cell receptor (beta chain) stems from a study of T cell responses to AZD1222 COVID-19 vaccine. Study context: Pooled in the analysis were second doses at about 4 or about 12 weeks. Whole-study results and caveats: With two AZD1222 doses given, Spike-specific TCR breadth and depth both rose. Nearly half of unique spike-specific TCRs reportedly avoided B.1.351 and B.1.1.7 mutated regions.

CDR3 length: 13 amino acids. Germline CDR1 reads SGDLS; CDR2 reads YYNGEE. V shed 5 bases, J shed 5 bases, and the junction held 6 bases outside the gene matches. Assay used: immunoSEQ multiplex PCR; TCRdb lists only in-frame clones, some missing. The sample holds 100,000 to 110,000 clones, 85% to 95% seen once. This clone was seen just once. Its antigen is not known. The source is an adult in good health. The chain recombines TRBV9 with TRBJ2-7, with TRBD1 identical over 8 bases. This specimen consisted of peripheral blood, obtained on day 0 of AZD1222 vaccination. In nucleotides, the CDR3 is TGTGCCAGCAGTAAGACAGGGGAGGACGAGCAGTACTTC. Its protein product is CASSKTGEDEQYF.